These 5 T cell receptor beta chains originate from one sample sequenced in a study of T cell repertoires in cytomegalovirus infection. Via MiXCR, TCRdb re-called the reads, giving one row per CDR3 protein. Of about 740,000 distinct CDR3 sequences in the sample, 35% are singletons; the top ten hold under 3.5%. The sequenced sample consisted of PBMCs. These receptors originate from a human donor in good health (CMV status not recorded). Some clones in this sample may be carry-over from other donors' samples.

The sample holds many counts of this clonotype. This chain uses TRBV19 with TRBJ2-1, with 8 bases lining up with TRBD2. The V gene end was trimmed by 3 bases and the J gene end by 0 bases; junction bases not matched to a gene: 16. CDR1 is LNHDA, CDR2 SQIVND, per germline (reference sequence). This CDR3 has 20 residues. CDR3 in amino acids: CASSMEFGLAVLSSYNEQFF. In DNA form, the CDR3 reads TGTGCCAGTAGTATGGAATTTGGACTAGCTGTCCTATCCTCCTACAATGAGCAGTTCTTC.

This clonotype has ten or more counts. The rearrangement uses TRBV7-2 and TRBJ2-5; no clear D gene. The CDR3 is 13 amino acids. Germline CDR1 and CDR2: SGHTA and FQGNSA. V lost 5 bases and J 3 bases, leaving 10 bases between the germline ends. CDR3 nucleotides: TGTGCCAGCAGCCGAGGTTGGGAAGAGACCCAGTACTTC. It is translated as CASSRGWEETQYF. Complete variable domain (other parts from reference TRBV7-2 and TRBJ2-5): GAGVSQSPSNKVTEKGKDVELRCDPISGHTALYWYRQSLGQGLEFLIYFQGNSAPDKSGLPSDRFSAERTGGSVSTLTIQRTQQEDSAVYLCASSRGWEETQYFGPGTRLLVL.

The J gene is TRBJ2-7, the V gene TRBV10-3, with D unresolved. The CDR3 has 11 residues. CDR1 ENHRY and CDR2 SYGVKD come from the germline V gene. Trimming shortened V by 6 bases and J by 3 bases, and 6 bases separated the two germline ends. The CDR3 DNA is TGTGCCATCAGCACAGTCTACGAGCAGTACTTC. This sequence encodes CAISTVYEQYF.

V usage is TRBV20-1 and J usage is TRBJ1-2; 8 bases map to TRBD1. V lost 3 bases to trimming and J lost 4 bases; unmatched junction nucleotides: 10. This CDR3 has 15 amino acids. Germline V gene sequence: CDR1 DFQATT, CDR2 SNEGSKA (reference sequence). The CDR3 DNA reads TGCAGTGCTAGTCCCCCGACAGGGGCGCTCTATGGCTACACCTTC. As protein: CSASPPTGALYGYTF.

This clonotype was seen a handful of times. The J gene is TRBJ1-5, the V gene TRBV28, with no clear D. Germline V CDR1 and CDR2: MDHEN, SYDVKM. Trimming removed 6 bases at V and 0 bases at J, with 12 bases between. The CDR3 has 15 residues. Written as DNA, the CDR3 is TGTGCCAGCAGCCTTCTCCAGTATAGCAATCAGCCCCAGCATTTT. Translation: CASSLLQYSNQPQHF.